This record covers a single TCR beta chain. Its target is not known. The junction departs from germline at one end; a sequencing error may be responsible. Germline V gene data show CDR1 as LNHDA and CDR2 as SQIVND (reference sequence). The CDR3 sequence is 16 residues long. TCRdb passed the reads through MiXCR, listing each CDR3 protein once. The sample has about 180,000 distinct CDR3 sequences; approximately 21% are singletons. These data originate in a study of T cell repertoires in cytomegalovirus infection. This clonotype originated in a human donor in good health (CMV status not recorded). Some clones in this sample may be carry-over from other donors' samples. The chain links TRBV19 to TRBJ1-2; 12 positions match TRBD1. The sequencing here drew on CD8+ T cells from cultured PBMCs, taken from culture after CMV antigen stimulation. The CDR3 is CDSSIGPGQGADGYTF. The CDR3 nucleotides are TGTGACAGTAGTATAGGACCGGGACAGGGGGCCGATGGCTACACCTTC.